This T cell receptor (beta chain) was found in a study of cytomegalovirus exposure and HLA in healthy donors. Whole-study context: The study's early data release held roughly 91 million unique TCRs from HLA-typed donors. Study-wide points: Across donors, presence/absence analyses took sequencing depth to be roughly uniform.

The PCR used 60 Vbeta and 13 Jbeta primers. Data came from immunoSEQ multiplex PCR; TCRdb stores just in-frame clones and leaves some out. The sample yields about 200,000 clones, around 80% seen once. For this clone: Its antigen remains unidentified.

The receptor was derived from a woman aged 25 to 45 in good health and CMV-seropositive. Sample: PBMCs.

CDR3 sequence (DNA): TGCAGCGTTGGAGGGGGACAGTCAGAGACCCAGTACTTC. Protein product: CSVGGGQSETQYF. The J gene is TRBJ2-5, the V gene TRBV29-1; the match to TRBD1 covers 7 bases. This CDR3 is built from 13 residues. Per the germline V gene, CDR1 is SQVTM and CDR2 is ANQGSEA. J gave up 4 bases and V 4 bases, and 6 bases lay outside the gene matches.